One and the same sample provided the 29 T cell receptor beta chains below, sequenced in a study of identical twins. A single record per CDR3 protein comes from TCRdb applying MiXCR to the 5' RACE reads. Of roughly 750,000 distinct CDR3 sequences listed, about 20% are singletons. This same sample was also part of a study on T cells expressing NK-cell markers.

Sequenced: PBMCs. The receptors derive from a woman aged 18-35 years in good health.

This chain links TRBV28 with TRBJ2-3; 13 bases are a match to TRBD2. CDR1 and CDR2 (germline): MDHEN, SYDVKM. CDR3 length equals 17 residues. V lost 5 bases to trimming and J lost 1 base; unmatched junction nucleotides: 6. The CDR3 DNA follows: TGTGCCAGCAGTCGGACTAGCGGGAGATCCGGCACAGATACGCAGTATTTT. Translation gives CASSRTSGRSGTDTQYF.

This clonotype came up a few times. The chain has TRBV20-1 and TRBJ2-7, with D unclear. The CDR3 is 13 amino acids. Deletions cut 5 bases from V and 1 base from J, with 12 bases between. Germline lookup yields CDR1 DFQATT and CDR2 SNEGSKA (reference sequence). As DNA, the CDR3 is TGCAGTGCTTCTTCTATGGAGTCCTACGAGCAGTACTTC. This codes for CSASSMESYEQYF.

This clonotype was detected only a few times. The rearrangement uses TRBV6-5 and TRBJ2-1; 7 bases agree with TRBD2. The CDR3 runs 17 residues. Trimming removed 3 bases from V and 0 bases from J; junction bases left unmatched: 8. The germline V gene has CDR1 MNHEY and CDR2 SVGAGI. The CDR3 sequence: CASSYSSGEHSYNEQFF. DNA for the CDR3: TGTGCCAGCAGTTATTCGAGCGGGGAACACTCCTACAATGAGCAGTTCTTC.

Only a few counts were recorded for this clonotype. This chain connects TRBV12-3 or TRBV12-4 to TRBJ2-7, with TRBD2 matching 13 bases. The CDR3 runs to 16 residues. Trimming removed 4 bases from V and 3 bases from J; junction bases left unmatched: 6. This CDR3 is CASSYGLAGAFYEQYF. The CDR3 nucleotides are TGTGCCAGCAGTTATGGACTAGCGGGGGCGTTCTACGAGCAGTACTTC.

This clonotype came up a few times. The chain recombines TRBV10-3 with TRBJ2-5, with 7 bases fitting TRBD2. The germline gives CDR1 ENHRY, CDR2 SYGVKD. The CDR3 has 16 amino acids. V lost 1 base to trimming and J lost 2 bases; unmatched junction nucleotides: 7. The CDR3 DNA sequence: TGTGCCATCAGTGAGTGGGCTAGCGGAGAGCAAGAGACCCAGTACTTC. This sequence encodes CAISEWASGEQETQYF.

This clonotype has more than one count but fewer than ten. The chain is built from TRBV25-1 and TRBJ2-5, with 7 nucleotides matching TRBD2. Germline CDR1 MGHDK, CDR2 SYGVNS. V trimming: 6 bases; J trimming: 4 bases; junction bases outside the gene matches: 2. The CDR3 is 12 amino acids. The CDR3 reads CASRASGETQYF. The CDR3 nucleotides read TGTGCCAGCAGGGCTAGCGGAGAGACCCAGTACTTC. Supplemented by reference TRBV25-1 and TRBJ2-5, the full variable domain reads EADIYQTPRYLVIGTGKKITLECSQTMGHDKMYWYQQDPGMELHLIHYSYGVNSTEKGDLSSESTVSRIRTEHFPLTLESARPSHTSQYLCASRASGETQYFGPGTRLLVL.

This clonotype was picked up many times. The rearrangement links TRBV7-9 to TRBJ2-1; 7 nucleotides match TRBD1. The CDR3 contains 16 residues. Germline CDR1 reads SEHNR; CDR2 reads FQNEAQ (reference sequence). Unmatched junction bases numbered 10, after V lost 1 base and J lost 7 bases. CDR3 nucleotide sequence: TGTGCCAGCAGCTTAGGATACAGGGGCGCTGGGAATGAGCAGTTCTTC. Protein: CASSLGYRGAGNEQFF. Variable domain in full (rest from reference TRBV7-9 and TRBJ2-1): DTGVSQNPRHKITKRGQNVTFRCDPISEHNRLYWYRQTLGQGPEFLTYFQNEAQLEKSRLLSDRFSAERPKGSFSTLEIQRTEQGDSAMYLCASSLGYRGAGNEQFFGPGTRLTVL.

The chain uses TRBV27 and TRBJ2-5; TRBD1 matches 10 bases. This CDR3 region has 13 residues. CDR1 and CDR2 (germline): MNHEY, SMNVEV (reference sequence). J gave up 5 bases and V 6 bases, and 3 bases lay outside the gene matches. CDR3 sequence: CASRGQGYETQYF. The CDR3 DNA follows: TGTGCCAGCAGGGGACAGGGGTACGAGACCCAGTACTTC.

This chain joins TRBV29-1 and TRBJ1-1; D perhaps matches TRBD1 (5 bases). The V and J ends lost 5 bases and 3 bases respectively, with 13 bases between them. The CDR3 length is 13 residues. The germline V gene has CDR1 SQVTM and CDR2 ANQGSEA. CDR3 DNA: TGCAGCGTTTCCAGGGCTAGAGACACTGAAGCTTTCTTT. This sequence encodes CSVSRARDTEAFF.

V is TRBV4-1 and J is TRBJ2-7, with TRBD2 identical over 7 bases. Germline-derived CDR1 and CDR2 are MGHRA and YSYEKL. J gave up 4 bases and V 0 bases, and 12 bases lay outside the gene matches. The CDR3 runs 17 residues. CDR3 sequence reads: CASSQDQDVRGSYEQYF. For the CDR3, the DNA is TGCGCCAGCAGCCAAGATCAGGACGTGCGGGGGTCGTACGAGCAGTACTTC.

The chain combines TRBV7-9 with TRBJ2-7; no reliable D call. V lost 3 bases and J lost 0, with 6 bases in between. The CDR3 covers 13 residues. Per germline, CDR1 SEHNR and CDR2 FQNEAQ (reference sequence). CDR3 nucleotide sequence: TGTGCCAGCAGCTTTGACGTCTCCTACGAGCAGTACTTC. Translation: CASSFDVSYEQYF.

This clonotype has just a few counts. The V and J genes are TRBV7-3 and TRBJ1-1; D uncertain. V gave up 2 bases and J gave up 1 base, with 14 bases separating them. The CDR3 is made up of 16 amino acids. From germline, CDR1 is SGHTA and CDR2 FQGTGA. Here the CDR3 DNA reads TGTGCCAGCAGCTTACTGGCGGGCAGGTGGAACACTGAAGCTTTCTTT. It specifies CASSLLAGRWNTEAFF.

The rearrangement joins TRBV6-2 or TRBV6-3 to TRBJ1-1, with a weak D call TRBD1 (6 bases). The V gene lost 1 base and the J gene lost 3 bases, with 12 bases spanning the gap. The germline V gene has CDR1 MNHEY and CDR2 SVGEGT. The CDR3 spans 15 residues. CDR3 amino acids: CASSYWMEGDTEAFF. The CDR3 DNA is TGTGCCAGCAGTTACTGGATGGAGGGGGACACTGAAGCTTTCTTT.

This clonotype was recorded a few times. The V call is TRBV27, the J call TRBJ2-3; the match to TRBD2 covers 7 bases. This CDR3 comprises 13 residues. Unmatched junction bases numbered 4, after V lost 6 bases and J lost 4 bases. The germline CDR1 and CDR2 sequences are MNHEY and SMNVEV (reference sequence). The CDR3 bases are TGTGCCAGCAGGCCCCGGGAGGCAGATACGCAGTATTTT. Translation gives CASRPREADTQYF.

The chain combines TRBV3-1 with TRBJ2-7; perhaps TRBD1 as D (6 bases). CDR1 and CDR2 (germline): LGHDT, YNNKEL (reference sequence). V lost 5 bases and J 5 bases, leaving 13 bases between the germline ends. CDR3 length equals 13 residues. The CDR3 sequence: CASSSHQGNEQYF. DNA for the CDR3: TGTGCCAGCAGCAGCCACCAGGGGAACGAGCAGTACTTC.

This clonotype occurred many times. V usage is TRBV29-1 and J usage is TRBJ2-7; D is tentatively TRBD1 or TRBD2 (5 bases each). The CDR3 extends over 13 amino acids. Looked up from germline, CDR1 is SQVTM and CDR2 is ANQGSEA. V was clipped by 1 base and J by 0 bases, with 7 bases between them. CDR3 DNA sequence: TGCAGCGTTGAAGGTGGGGGCTCCTACGAGCAGTACTTC. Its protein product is CSVEGGGSYEQYF.

CDR3 DNA: TGTGCCATACAACCGACCTACAATGAGCAGTTCTTC. This translates into CAIQPTYNEQFF. The rearrangement joins TRBV10-3 to TRBJ2-1; unclear D gene. This CDR3 region has 12 residues. Looked up from germline, CDR1 is ENHRY and CDR2 is SYGVKD. Deletions cut 9 bases from V and 2 bases from J, with 8 bases between.

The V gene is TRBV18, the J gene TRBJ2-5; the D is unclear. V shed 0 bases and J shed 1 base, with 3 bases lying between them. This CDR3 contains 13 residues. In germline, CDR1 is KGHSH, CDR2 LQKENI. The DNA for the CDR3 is TGTGCCAGCTCACCACCTACCCAAGAGACCCAGTACTTC. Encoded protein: CASSPPTQETQYF.

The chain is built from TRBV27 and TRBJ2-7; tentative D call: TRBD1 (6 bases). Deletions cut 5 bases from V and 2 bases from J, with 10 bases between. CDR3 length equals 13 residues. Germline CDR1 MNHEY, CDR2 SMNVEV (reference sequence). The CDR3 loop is CASSHRATYEQYF. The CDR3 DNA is TGTGCCAGCAGTCACAGGGCCACCTACGAGCAGTACTTC.

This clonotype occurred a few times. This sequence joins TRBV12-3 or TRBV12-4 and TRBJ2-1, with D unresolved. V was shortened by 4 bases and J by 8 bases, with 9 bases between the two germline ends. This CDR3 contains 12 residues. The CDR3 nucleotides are TGTGCCAGCAGTTCCCAAAGGGATGAGCAGTTCTTC. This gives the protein CASSSQRDEQFF.

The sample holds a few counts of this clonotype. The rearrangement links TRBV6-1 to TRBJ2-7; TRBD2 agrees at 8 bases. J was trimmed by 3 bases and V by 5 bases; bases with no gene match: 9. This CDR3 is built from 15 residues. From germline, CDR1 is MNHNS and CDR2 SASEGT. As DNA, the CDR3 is TGTGCCAGCAGTCCCGGGACTAGAGGCCTCTACGAGCAGTACTTC. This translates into CASSPGTRGLYEQYF.

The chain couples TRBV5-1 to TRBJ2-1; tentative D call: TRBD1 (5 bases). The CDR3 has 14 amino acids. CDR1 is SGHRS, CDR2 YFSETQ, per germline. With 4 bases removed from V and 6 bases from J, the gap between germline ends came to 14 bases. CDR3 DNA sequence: TGCGCCAGCAGCCTTCAGGGTCCCCTCAATGAGCAGTTCTTC. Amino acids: CASSLQGPLNEQFF.

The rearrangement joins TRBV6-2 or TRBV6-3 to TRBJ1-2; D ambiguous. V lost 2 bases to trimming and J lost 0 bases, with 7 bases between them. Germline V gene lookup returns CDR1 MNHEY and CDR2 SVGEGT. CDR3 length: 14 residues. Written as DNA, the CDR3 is TGTGCCAGCAGTTACCTGGCAGCTAACTATGGCTACACCTTC. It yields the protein CASSYLAANYGYTF.

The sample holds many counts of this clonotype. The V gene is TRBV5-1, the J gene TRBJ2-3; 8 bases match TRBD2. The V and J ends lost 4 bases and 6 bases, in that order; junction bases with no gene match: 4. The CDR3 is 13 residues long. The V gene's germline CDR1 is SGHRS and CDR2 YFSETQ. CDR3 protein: CASSLSGGDTQYF. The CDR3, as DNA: TGCGCCAGCAGCCTCAGCGGGGGTGATACGCAGTATTTT.

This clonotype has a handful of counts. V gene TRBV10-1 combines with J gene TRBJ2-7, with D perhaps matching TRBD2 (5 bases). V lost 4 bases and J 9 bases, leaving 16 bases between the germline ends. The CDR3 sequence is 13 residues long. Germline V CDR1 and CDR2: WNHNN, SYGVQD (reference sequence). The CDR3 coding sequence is TGCGCCAGCAGTGCCCAGAGGGAATCGGTGCAGTACTTC. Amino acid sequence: CASSAQRESVQYF.

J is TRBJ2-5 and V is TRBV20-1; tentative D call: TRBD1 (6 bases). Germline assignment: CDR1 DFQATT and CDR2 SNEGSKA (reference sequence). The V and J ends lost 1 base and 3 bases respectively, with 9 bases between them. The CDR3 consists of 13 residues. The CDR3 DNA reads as TGCAGTGCTAGAGGTGGGGGCGAAGAGACCCAGTACTTC. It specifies CSARGGGEETQYF.

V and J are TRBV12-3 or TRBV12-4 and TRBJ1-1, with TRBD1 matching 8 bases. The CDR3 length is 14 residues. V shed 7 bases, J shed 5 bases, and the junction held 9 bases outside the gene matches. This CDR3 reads CASNTQGVGTEAFF. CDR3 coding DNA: TGTGCCAGCAACACACAGGGGGTGGGTACTGAAGCTTTCTTT.

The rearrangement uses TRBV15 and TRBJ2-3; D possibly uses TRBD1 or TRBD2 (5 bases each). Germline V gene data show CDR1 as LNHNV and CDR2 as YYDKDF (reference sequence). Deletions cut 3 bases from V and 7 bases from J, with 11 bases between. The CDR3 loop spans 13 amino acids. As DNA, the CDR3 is TGTGCCACCAGCAGGGACTCGGGGCATACGCAGTATTTT. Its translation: CATSRDSGHTQYF.

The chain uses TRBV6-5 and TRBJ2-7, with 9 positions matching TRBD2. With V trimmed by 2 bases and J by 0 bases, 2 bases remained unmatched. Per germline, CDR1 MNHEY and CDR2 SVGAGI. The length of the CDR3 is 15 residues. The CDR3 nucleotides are TGTGCCAGCAGTTACCTAGCGGGACTCTCCTACGAGCAGTACTTC. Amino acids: CASSYLAGLSYEQYF.